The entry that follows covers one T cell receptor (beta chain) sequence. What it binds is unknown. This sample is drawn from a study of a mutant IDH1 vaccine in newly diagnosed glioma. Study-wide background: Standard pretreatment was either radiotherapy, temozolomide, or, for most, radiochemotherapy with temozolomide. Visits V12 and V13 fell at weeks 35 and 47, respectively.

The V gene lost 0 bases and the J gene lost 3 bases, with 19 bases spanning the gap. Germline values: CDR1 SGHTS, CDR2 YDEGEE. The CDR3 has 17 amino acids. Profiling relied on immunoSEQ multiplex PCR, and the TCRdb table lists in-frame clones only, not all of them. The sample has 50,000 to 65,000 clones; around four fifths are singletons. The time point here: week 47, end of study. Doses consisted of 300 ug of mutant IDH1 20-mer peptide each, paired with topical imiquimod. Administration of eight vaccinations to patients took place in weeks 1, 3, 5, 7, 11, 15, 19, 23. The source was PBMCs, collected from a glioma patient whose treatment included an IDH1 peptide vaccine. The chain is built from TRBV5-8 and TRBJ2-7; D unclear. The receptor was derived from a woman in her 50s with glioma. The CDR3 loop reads CASSLATQTRASYEQYF. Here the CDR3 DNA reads TGTGCCAGCAGCTTGGCTACCCAGACACGTGCTAGCTACGAGCAGTACTTC.